Below, 10 T cell receptor beta chains from the same sample are listed, as sequenced in a study of cytomegalovirus exposure and HLA in healthy donors. 13 Jbeta primers and 60 Vbeta primers were used for the PCR. Profiled with immunoSEQ multiplex PCR; TCRdb holds only in-frame clones, not every one. The data hold around 87,000 clones, with about 70% observed a single time. The sequenced sample was PBMCs. These receptor sequences come from a man aged 40-49 years in good health and CMV-seronegative.

The rearrangement joins TRBV2 to TRBJ2-1, with a possible D match to TRBD1 (6 bases). V dropped 1 base and J dropped 1 base, with 8 bases sitting between them. Germline CDR1 is SNHLY and CDR2 is FYNNEI. This CDR3 comprises 15 residues. The CDR3 nucleotides are TGTGCCAGCAGTGAAGGCCAGGGGTCCTACAATGAGCAGTTCTTC. Protein product: CASSEGQGSYNEQFF.

This clone is a singleton in its sample. The rearrangement links TRBV19 to TRBJ2-4, with D tentatively TRBD2 (6 bases). Germline CDR1 reads LNHDA; CDR2 reads SQIVND (reference sequence). The CDR3 consists of 16 residues. V lost 5 bases, J lost 0 bases, and 14 bases lay in between. The CDR3 loop reads CASSLGAGLAKNIQYF. CDR3 DNA sequence: TGTGCCAGTAGTCTCGGGGCGGGGTTAGCCAAAAACATTCAGTACTTC.

The rearrangement links TRBV21-1 to TRBJ2-7; TRBD1 is taken as the D call from the table, unchecked against the DNA. TRBV21-1 is a pseudogene segment. The CDR3 has 13 residues. The CDR3 region is CASSSQGVYEQYF. For the CDR3, the DNA is TGTGCCAGCAGCAGTCAGGGGGTGTACGAGCAGTACTTC.

The CDR3 loop reads CAPRGRDSPLHF. In DNA, the CDR3 is TGTGCCCCCAGGGGTAGAGATTCACCCCTCCACTTT. This sequence joins TRBV18 and TRBJ1-6; D may be TRBD1 (6 bases). Trimming stripped 11 bases from V and 8 bases from J, with 13 bases between. The germline CDR1 and CDR2 sequences are KGHSH and LQKENI. The CDR3 sequence is 12 residues long. Looking up the rest from reference TRBV18 and TRBJ1-6 gives the full variable domain: NAGVMQNPRHLVRRRGQEARLRCSPMKGHSHVYWYRQLPEEGLKFMVYLQKENIIDESGMPKERFSAEFPKEGPSILRIQQVVRGDSAAYFCAPRGRDSPLHFGNGTRLTVT.

This clone appeared a single time. The chain uses TRBV6-5 and TRBJ1-2; TRBD1 agrees at 8 bases. This CDR3 has 16 residues. The J segment lost 0 bases and the V segment lost 0 bases, leaving 3 bases of the junction unmatched. Germline loops: CDR1 MNHEY, CDR2 SVGAGI. CDR3 sequence: CASSYSETGANYGYTF. The CDR3, as DNA: TGTGCCAGCAGTTACTCCGAGACAGGGGCTAACTATGGCTACACCTTC.

The chain has TRBV4-3 and TRBJ1-3, with D hard to call. The CDR3 is 14 residues long. Germline-derived CDR1 and CDR2 are LGHNA and YSLEER. Trimming removed 2 bases from V and 2 bases from J, with 7 bases in between. The CDR3 DNA is TGCGCCAGCAGCCAACGGGAACCTGGAAACACCATATATTTT. The encoded protein is CASSQREPGNTIYF.

The chain carries TRBV15 and TRBJ2-7; 9 bases fit TRBD2. Unmatched junction bases numbered 8, after V lost 3 bases and J lost 5 bases. The germline V gene has CDR1 LNHNV and CDR2 YYDKDF (reference sequence). The CDR3 totals 15 residues. In nucleotides, the CDR3 is TGTGCCACCAGCAGCGGGACTAGCACGGGGGACGAGCAGTACTTC. Translated, it gives CATSSGTSTGDEQYF.

J is TRBJ1-1 and V is TRBV5-1; TRBD1 matches 8 bases. The CDR3 has 14 amino acids. Looked up from germline, CDR1 is SGHRS and CDR2 is YFSETQ. With 3 bases clipped from V and 1 base from J, the junction kept 2 bases outside the gene matches. The CDR3 sequence: CASSYDRGNTEAFF. The CDR3 DNA reads TGCGCCAGCAGCTATGACAGGGGGAACACTGAAGCTTTCTTT.

The sample holds one count of this clone. The rearrangement uses TRBV7-9 and TRBJ2-7; TRBD1 aligns across 8 bases. The CDR3 extends over 17 amino acids. CDR1 SEHNR and CDR2 FQNEAQ come from the germline V gene (reference sequence). Unmatched junction bases numbered 18, after V lost 7 bases and J lost 4 bases. The CDR3 nucleotides are TGTGCCAGCACCTCCACCCGTTCCGGGACAGGCCTATACGAGCAGTACTTC. It codes for CASTSTRSGTGLYEQYF.

The genes are TRBV27 and TRBJ1-6; TRBD1 agrees at 9 bases. This CDR3 region has 18 residues. J was trimmed by 5 bases and V by 0 bases; bases with no gene match: 8. CDR1 and CDR2 from the germline V gene are MNHEY and SMNVEV (reference sequence). The CDR3 loop is CASSLSRGQGLDNSPLHF. As DNA, the CDR3 is TGTGCCAGCAGTTTATCGAGGGGACAGGGACTAGATAATTCACCCCTCCACTTT.